Shown below are 32 T cell receptor beta chains from a single sample sequenced in a study of T cell repertoires in cytomegalovirus infection. TCRdb itself ran the reads through MiXCR, one entry per CDR3 protein. The sample holds about 920,000 distinct CDR3 sequences, roughly 31% seen once. No antigen is known for these receptors. The specimen was cultured CD8+ T cells from PBMCs, collected from culture after CMV antigen stimulation. The receptors shown here come from a human donor in good health (CMV status not recorded). Some clones in this sample may be carry-over from other donors' samples.

V usage is TRBV27 and J usage is TRBJ2-6; weak D call: TRBD1 (5 bases). The CDR3 runs to 18 residues. Germline CDR1 MNHEY, CDR2 SMNVEV (reference sequence). The V end lost 1 base, the J end lost 2 bases, and 15 bases lay between the germline ends. CDR3 DNA: TGTGCCAGCAGTTTATTTTCGCAGGGATTGGCTGGGGCCAACGTCCTGACTTTC. This gives the protein CASSLFSQGLAGANVLTF.

This clonotype was counted a few times. V is TRBV27 and J is TRBJ2-7, with D possibly being TRBD2 (5 bases). Trimming shortened V by 5 bases and J by 2 bases, and 13 bases separated the two germline ends. Germline V gives CDR1 MNHEY, CDR2 SMNVEV (reference sequence). The CDR3 spans 14 residues. In DNA, the CDR3 is TGTGCCAGCAGTCCCGGAGGCGGCACCTACGAGCAGTACTTC. Translation gives CASSPGGGTYEQYF.

In its sample, this clonotype was seen a few times. The chain carries TRBV6-2 or TRBV6-3 and TRBJ1-1, with a weak D call TRBD1 (5 bases). Germline CDR1 and CDR2: MNHEY and SVGEGT. The CDR3 length is 14 residues. V dropped 2 bases and J dropped 2 bases, with 9 bases sitting between them. The CDR3 DNA reads TGTGCCAGCAGTTACGCGGGGGGTAACACTGAAGCTTTCTTT. This translates into CASSYAGGNTEAFF.

This chain connects TRBV12-3 or TRBV12-4 to TRBJ1-6; D is ambiguous. CDR3 length equals 16 residues. Trimming cost V 1 base and J 4 bases, with 11 bases left between them. The CDR3: CASSLGPAMYNSPLHF. DNA of the CDR3: TGTGCCAGCAGTTTAGGGCCAGCTATGTATAATTCACCCCTCCACTTT.

This clonotype was picked up a small number of times. The genes are TRBV7-3 and TRBJ1-6; D unclear. V lost 2 bases and J lost 9, with 14 bases in between. Germline V gene lookup returns CDR1 SGHTA and CDR2 FQGTGA. The CDR3 has 15 amino acids. The CDR3 sequence is CASSLDGAGSSPLHF. As DNA, the CDR3 is TGTGCCAGCAGCTTAGACGGAGCGGGTAGTTCACCCCTCCACTTT.

This clonotype was found many times. This chain connects TRBV7-2 to TRBJ1-2; tentative D call: TRBD1 (5 bases). The CDR3 covers 14 residues. V shed 2 bases and J shed 2 bases, with 9 bases lying between them. The V gene's germline CDR1 is SGHTA and CDR2 FQGNSA. This chain's CDR3 is CASSLSRGNYGYTF. The CDR3 DNA reads as TGTGCCAGCAGCTTATCAAGGGGCAACTATGGCTACACCTTC.

This clonotype was counted between two and nine times. CDR3 bases: TGTGCCAGTTACAGGGTTGGGACTGAAGCTTTCTTT. This gives the protein CASYRVGTEAFF. This chain joins TRBV19 and TRBJ1-1; a possible D gene is TRBD1 (6 bases). Per the germline V gene, CDR1 is LNHDA and CDR2 is SQIVND (reference sequence). Trimming took 8 bases from V and 5 from J, leaving 12 bases between them. The CDR3 is made up of 12 amino acids.

Many counts were recorded for this clonotype. The genes are TRBV6-6 and TRBJ1-6, with D unclear. Germline-derived CDR1 and CDR2 are MNHNY and SVGAGI (reference sequence). Deletions cut 5 bases from V and 4 bases from J, with 6 bases between. The CDR3 spans 13 residues. This CDR3 reads CASSDTYNSPLHF. The DNA of the CDR3 is TGTGCCAGCAGTGACACTTATAATTCACCCCTCCACTTT.

The J gene is TRBJ1-1, the V gene TRBV6-2 or TRBV6-3, with D unresolved. CDR3 size: 10 residues. Germline V gene lookup returns CDR1 MNHEY and CDR2 SVGEGT. V dropped 6 bases and J dropped 7 bases, with 6 bases sitting between them. The CDR3 here is CASSPGEAFF. CDR3 in DNA: TGTGCCAGCAGCCCCGGTGAAGCTTTCTTT.

This clonotype was counted a few times. The chain carries TRBV6-2 or TRBV6-3 and TRBJ1-2, with 7 nucleotides matching TRBD1. Germline V gene data show CDR1 as MNHEY and CDR2 as SVGEGT. Losses at the gene ends were 7 bases for V and 4 bases for J; bases not matched to a gene: 12. This CDR3 contains 15 residues. The CDR3 protein is CASTTGTVILYGYTF. CDR3 bases: TGTGCCAGCACGACCGGGACAGTTATACTCTATGGCTACACCTTC.

J is TRBJ2-5 and V is TRBV6-5; D is unclear. Trimming cost V 4 bases and J 5 bases, with 11 bases left between them. The length of the CDR3 is 13 residues. Germline lookup yields CDR1 MNHEY and CDR2 SVGAGI. This CDR3 is CASSFVDGETQYF. CDR3 DNA sequence: TGTGCCAGCAGTTTCGTGGACGGGGAGACCCAGTACTTC.

The chain has TRBV27 and TRBJ2-3, with D perhaps TRBD1 (6 bases). The V gene lost 5 bases and the J gene lost 2 bases, with 11 bases spanning the gap. Germline assignment: CDR1 MNHEY and CDR2 SMNVEV (reference sequence). The CDR3 sequence is 14 residues long. Written as DNA, the CDR3 is TGTGCCAGCAGTCGGCAGGGGCCCACAGATACGCAGTATTTT. This codes for CASSRQGPTDTQYF.

This clonotype was counted at least ten times. The J gene is TRBJ1-1, the V gene TRBV19, with a weak D call TRBD1 (5 bases). V gave up 0 bases and J gave up 3 bases, with 20 bases separating them. Germline loops: CDR1 LNHDA, CDR2 SQIVND (reference sequence). CDR3 length: 18 amino acids. CDR3 in amino acids: CASSIDLIGRDSHTEAFF. CDR3 DNA: TGTGCCAGTAGTATAGATCTGATCGGCAGGGATTCTCACACTGAAGCTTTCTTT.

Concerning this clonotype: This may be a read error, as it is one base from a much larger clone. J is TRBJ2-3 and V is TRBV7-2, with 8 bases fitting TRBD2. CDR1 is SGHTA and CDR2 is FQGNSA in the germline V gene. CDR3 length equals 16 residues. The CDR3 spells CVSSLPLGGGPDTQYF. Written as DNA, the CDR3 is TGTGTCAGCAGCTTACCCCTCGGGGGGGGCCCAGATACGCAGTATTTT.

This clonotype was detected a few times. The V gene is TRBV7-6, the J gene TRBJ2-7; the D is unclear. V lost 3 bases, J lost 7 bases, and 13 bases lay in between. CDR1 and CDR2 from the germline V gene are SGHVS and FNYEAQ. The CDR3 spans 13 residues. CDR3 nucleotide sequence: TGTGCCAGCAGCTTCCCGGAGAGTTCAGAGCAGTACTTC. Amino acids: CASSFPESSEQYF.

In this sample, this clonotype turned up many times. CDR3 nucleotide sequence: TGTGCCAGCAGCTTAACGGGCAGATACGAGCAGTACGTC. It codes for CASSLTGRYEQYV. V is TRBV7-6 and J is TRBJ2-7; D gene ambiguous. Trimming took off 2 bases at V and 4 bases at J, with 9 bases between the two ends. CDR1 and CDR2 from the germline V gene are SGHVS and FNYEAQ. The CDR3 is 13 amino acids.

In its sample, this clonotype was seen a few times. The CDR3 region is CASSPQGRDRRGTEAFF. For the CDR3, the DNA is TGTGCCAGTAGTCCTCAGGGACGGGATCGCCGAGGCACTGAAGCTTTCTTT. The J gene is TRBJ1-1, the V gene TRBV19, with D maybe TRBD1 (5 bases). The V and J ends lost 5 bases and 4 bases respectively, with 23 bases between them. Looked up from germline, CDR1 is LNHDA and CDR2 is SQIVND (reference sequence). The CDR3 loop spans 17 amino acids.

A single count supports this clonotype. The CDR3 end shows no conserved phenylalanine or tryptophan, and so a read error is likely. V is TRBV6-7 and J is TRBJ2-5; 15 nucleotides align to TRBD2. TRBV6-7 is an open reading frame, and its role is uncertain. V dropped 4 bases and J dropped 0; count of bases not matched to a gene: 9. This CDR3 is 19 amino acids long. CDR3 DNA: TGTGCCAGCAGTTGCCTGGGACTAGCGGGGGGCCCGTACCAAGAGACCCAGTACTTG. This codes for CASSCLGLAGGPYQETQYL.

This rearrangement joins TRBV19 to TRBJ2-3; D gene uncertain. CDR3 length: 14 amino acids. Trimming took 2 bases from V and 6 from J, leaving 12 bases between them. CDR1 and CDR2 from the germline V gene are LNHDA and SQIVND (reference sequence). The CDR3 is CASSILPGRDTQYF. The CDR3 DNA follows: TGTGCCAGTAGTATACTCCCCGGACGGGATACGCAGTATTTT.

The V and J genes are TRBV16 and TRBJ2-6; D possibly corresponds to TRBD2 (6 bases). V was pared by 0 bases and J by 1 base, with 7 bases between. The CDR3 has 16 amino acids. The germline V gene has CDR1 KGHSY and CDR2 FQNENV. The CDR3 sequence is CASSQSGGSGANVLTF. The CDR3 DNA is TGTGCCAGCAGCCAATCGGGGGGTTCTGGGGCCAACGTCCTGACTTTC.

In its sample, this clonotype was seen a few times. The V call is TRBV6-5, the J call TRBJ1-4, with D unresolved. The ends were cut back, 2 bases at V and 12 bases at J, with 13 bases in the middle. The CDR3 has 13 residues. CDR1 MNHEY and CDR2 SVGAGI come from the germline V gene. Written as DNA, the CDR3 is TGTGCCAGCAGTTACGCCGCCTTGGGTCAACTGTTTTTT. Translated, it gives CASSYAALGQLFF.

The chain links TRBV12-3 or TRBV12-4 to TRBJ2-3, with TRBD2 as a possible D gene (5 bases). V was clipped by 3 bases and J by 0 bases, with 13 bases between them. The CDR3 loop spans 16 amino acids. CDR3 coding DNA: TGTGCCAGCAGTTTCCCGGAGGCAGTAAGCACAGATACGCAGTATTTT. As protein: CASSFPEAVSTDTQYF.

This clonotype was recorded many times. The rearrangement uses TRBV6-5 and TRBJ1-1, with unresolved D. V lost 0 bases and J 0 bases, leaving 14 bases between the germline ends. Per germline, CDR1 MNHEY and CDR2 SVGAGI. This CDR3 is 17 amino acids long. In DNA, the CDR3 is TGTGCCAGCAGTTACTCTCACAAAAGGACGATGAACACTGAAGCTTTCTTT. Amino acids: CASSYSHKRTMNTEAFF.

The rearrangement links TRBV6-2 or TRBV6-3 to TRBJ1-2, with D possibly being TRBD1 (6 bases). The V end lost 7 bases, the J end lost 4 bases, and 13 bases lay between the germline ends. This CDR3 is built from 13 residues. Per germline, CDR1 MNHEY and CDR2 SVGEGT. The CDR3 reads CASTPGGRYGYTF. The CDR3 region has the DNA TGTGCCAGCACCCCGGGGGGCCGCTATGGCTACACCTTC.

This clonotype was seen more than once but under ten times. The V and J genes are TRBV4-1 and TRBJ2-2; TRBD1 agrees at 7 bases. The V gene's germline CDR1 is MGHRA and CDR2 YSYEKL. The CDR3 loop spans 15 amino acids. The J segment lost 5 bases and the V segment lost 6 bases, leaving 9 bases of the junction unmatched. CDR3 in amino acids: CASRPTGLMTGELFF. Here the CDR3 DNA reads TGCGCCAGCAGACCGACAGGGTTAATGACCGGGGAGCTGTTTTTT.

This clonotype turned up a few times. V gene TRBV6-6 combines with J gene TRBJ1-2, with D possibly being TRBD1 (6 bases). Trimming removed 5 bases at V and 11 bases at J, with 24 bases between. The germline CDR1 and CDR2 sequences are MNHNY and SVGAGI (reference sequence). The CDR3 spans 15 residues. The CDR3, as DNA: TGTGCCAGCAGTACCGACTTGAGGGGGTCGTCAGGATACACCTTC. Its protein product is CASSTDLRGSSGYTF.

V usage is TRBV6-2 or TRBV6-3 and J usage is TRBJ1-5; unclear D gene. Germline loops: CDR1 MNHEY, CDR2 SVGEGT. With 0 bases removed from V and 0 bases from J, the gap between germline ends came to 9 bases. The CDR3 is 16 residues long. CDR3 protein: CASSYSRRNSNQPQHF. As DNA, the CDR3 is TGTGCCAGCAGTTACTCGAGACGAAATAGCAATCAGCCCCAGCATTTT.

This clonotype showed up many times. The chain links TRBV12-3 or TRBV12-4 to TRBJ2-3; a weak D match, TRBD1 (6 bases). CDR3 length: 13 residues. V dropped 3 bases and J dropped 6 bases, with 10 bases sitting between them. CDR3: CASSLQGPDTQYF. CDR3 bases: TGTGCCAGCAGTTTGCAGGGGCCCGATACGCAGTATTTT.

This clonotype was found a few times. V is TRBV5-4 and J is TRBJ2-1, with D possibly being TRBD1 (6 bases). The CDR3 covers 14 residues. Germline loops: CDR1 SGHNT, CDR2 YYREEE (reference sequence). V shed 6 bases and J shed 4 bases, with 14 bases lying between them. CDR3 protein: CASKGQGGYNEQFF. The CDR3 bases are TGTGCCAGCAAGGGACAAGGGGGATACAATGAGCAGTTCTTC.

The J gene is TRBJ1-6, the V gene TRBV12-3 or TRBV12-4; no definite D call. This CDR3 has 15 residues. The V and J ends lost 3 bases and 4 bases respectively, with 10 bases between them. CDR3 protein: CASSFGSRYNSPLHF. In DNA form, the CDR3 reads TGTGCCAGCAGTTTTGGGTCCCGATATAATTCACCCCTCCACTTT.

The table lists this clonotype with a few counts. The genes are TRBV7-9 and TRBJ1-1; a weak D match, TRBD1 (6 bases). V was cut by 6 bases and J by 4 bases, with 15 bases left in between. The CDR3 length is 14 residues. Germline values: CDR1 SEHNR, CDR2 FQNEAQ (reference sequence). This CDR3 is CASRSPGGRTEAFF. CDR3 nucleotide sequence: TGTGCCAGCAGGTCCCCGGGGGGCCGCACTGAAGCTTTCTTT.

V and J are TRBV18 and TRBJ1-5; no clear D. There are 16 residues in the CDR3. Germline V CDR1 and CDR2: KGHSH, LQKENI. V lost 3 bases, J lost 9 bases, and 21 bases lay in between. The CDR3 sequence is CASSPTTLTASLPQHF. DNA for the CDR3: TGTGCCAGCTCACCGACCACATTGACCGCCTCATTGCCCCAGCATTTT. Combining the CDR3 with reference TRBV18 and TRBJ1-5 gives the whole variable domain NAGVMQNPRHLVRRRGQEARLRCSPMKGHSHVYWYRQLPEEGLKFMVYLQKENIIDESGMPKERFSAEFPKEGPSILRIQQVVRGDSAAYFCASSPTTLTASLPQHFGDGTRLSIL.